This T cell receptor beta chain was found in a study of blood T cell repertoires in COVID-19. Turning to the study itself: The analysed material was cDNA or gDNA that came from T cells, B-cell-depleted T cells, or PBMCs.

This CDR3 is built from 17 residues. V shed 3 bases and J 3 bases; nucleotides not matched to a gene: 7. Germline V gene data show CDR1 as SGHNT and CDR2 as YYREEE (reference sequence). In the authors' workflow: Amplification with reference gene primers provided the estimates of nucleated cell counts. The table came from immunoSEQ multiplex PCR; TCRdb's copy has only in-frame clones and leaves some out. That table gives V, J and clone size, and the DNA gave D and trimming. The sample lists around 95,000 clones, about 90% occurring once. The genes are TRBV5-4 and TRBJ2-7; TRBD2 matches 15 bases. Sequencing was performed on peripheral blood. The sequence derives from a human donor in a cohort sampled during active COVID-19. DNA of the CDR3: TGTGCCAGCAGCTCCGGACTAGCGGGAGGGTCGAACTACGAGCAGTACTTC. Its translation is CASSSGLAGGSNYEQYF.